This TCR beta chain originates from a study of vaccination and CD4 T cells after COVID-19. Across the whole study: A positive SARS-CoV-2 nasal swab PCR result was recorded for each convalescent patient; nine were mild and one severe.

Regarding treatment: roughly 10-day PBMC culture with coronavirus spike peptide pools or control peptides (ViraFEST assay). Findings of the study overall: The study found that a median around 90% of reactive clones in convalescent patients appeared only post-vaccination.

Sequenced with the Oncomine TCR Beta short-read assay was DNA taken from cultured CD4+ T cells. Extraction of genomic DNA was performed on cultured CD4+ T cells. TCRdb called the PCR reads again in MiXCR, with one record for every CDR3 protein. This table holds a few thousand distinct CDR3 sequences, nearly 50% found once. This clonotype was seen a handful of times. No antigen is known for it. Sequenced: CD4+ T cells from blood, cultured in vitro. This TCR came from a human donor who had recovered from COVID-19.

The CDR3 here is CASSVAPAPSYNEQFF. The CDR3 coding sequence is TGTGCCAGCAGCGTAGCTCCCGCCCCCTCCTACAATGAGCAGTTCTTC. V is TRBV9 and J is TRBJ2-1; D ambiguous. The CDR3 is 16 residues long. Germline CDR1 SGDLS, CDR2 YYNGEE. With 0 bases removed from V and 0 bases from J, the gap between germline ends came to 10 bases.